This TCR beta chain derives from a study of cytomegalovirus exposure and HLA in healthy donors. Clones were sequenced by immunoSEQ multiplex PCR, and TCRdb holds only the in-frame ones, with some missing. The table records tens of thousands of clones, approximately 94% of them present only once. This CDR3 is 14 amino acids long. CDR1 is MNHEY, CDR2 SMNVEV, per germline (reference sequence). Trimming took off 4 bases at V and 8 bases at J, with 14 bases between the two ends. This receptor was identified in a woman between 18 and 30 years old in good health and CMV-seronegative. What was sequenced was PBMCs. The chain employs TRBV27 and TRBJ2-2, with unresolved D. This chain's CDR3 is CASSSVGNRGELFF. For the CDR3, the DNA is TGTGCCAGCAGTTCGGTCGGTAACCGAGGGGAGCTGTTTTTT.